These 21 T cell receptor beta chains share one sample of origin, sequenced in a study of regulatory T cells in long-lasting Graves disease. As to time point: persistent/refractory GD, antithyroid drugs over 5 years with positive TRAb. The TCR library was made from RNA extracted from PBMCs. Building of the TCR beta libraries involved iRepertoire HTBI primers and Arm-PCR of CDR3 regions. MiXCR was run by TCRdb on the multiplex PCR reads, yielding one entry per CDR3 protein. The table includes hundreds of thousands of distinct CDR3 sequences, roughly 20% detected once. This specimen consisted of peripheral blood mononuclear cells (PBMCs), obtained when the disease was refractory, from a patient treated with antithyroid drugs. Every receptor here comes from a female donor with Graves disease.

This clonotype was counted many times. The genes are TRBV6-1 and TRBJ2-5; D gene ambiguous. CDR1 is MNHNS and CDR2 is SASEGT in the germline V gene. The V and J ends lost 5 bases and 2 bases respectively, with 15 bases between them. This CDR3 has 15 amino acids. CDR3 DNA sequence: TGTGCCAGCAGTAGTGGAAGGCGGTCTCAAGAGACCCAGTACTTC. It codes for CASSSGRRSQETQYF.

This clonotype was seen at least ten times. The chain has TRBV6-1 and TRBJ2-7; no reliable D call. V was pared by 2 bases and J by 7 bases, with 9 bases between. Germline V lookup: CDR1 MNHNS, CDR2 SASEGT. The CDR3 loop spans 12 amino acids. CDR3 DNA: TGTGCCAGCAGTGAATGGATTGATGAGCAGTACTTC. Encoded protein: CASSEWIDEQYF.

This clonotype was picked up many times. DNA of the CDR3: TGTGCCAGCAGGCAGGGGGGATCACCCCTCCACTTT. This translates into CASRQGGSPLHF. The rearrangement links TRBV7-2 to TRBJ1-6; 7 bases map to TRBD1. The CDR3 runs 12 residues. Per germline, CDR1 SGHTA and CDR2 FQGNSA. The trim removed 6 bases at V and 10 bases at J, leaving 3 bases unmatched.

The chain uses TRBV19 and TRBJ1-5, with TRBD1 as a possible D gene (5 bases). With 5 bases removed from V and 3 bases from J, the gap between germline ends came to 14 bases. The CDR3 spans 15 residues. The germline V gene has CDR1 LNHDA and CDR2 SQIVND (reference sequence). The CDR3 DNA follows: TGTGCCAGTAGTTACCCGGGGGAGGTCAATCAGCCCCAGCATTTT. Translation: CASSYPGEVNQPQHF. Looking up the rest from reference TRBV19 and TRBJ1-5 gives the full variable domain: DGGITQSPKYLFRKEGQNVTLSCEQNLNHDAMYWYRQDPGQGLRLIYYSQIVNDFQKGDIAEGYSVSREKKESFPLTVTSAQKNPTAFYLCASSYPGEVNQPQHFGDGTRLSIL.

This clonotype was counted at least ten times. V gene TRBV12-3 or TRBV12-4 combines with J gene TRBJ2-2; D is possibly TRBD1 (5 bases). V was cut by 6 bases and J by 7 bases, with 12 bases left in between. This CDR3 region has 13 residues. In nucleotides, the CDR3 is TGTGCCAGCAGCTTAACAGGTTACGGGGAGCTGTTTTTT. Residues: CASSLTGYGELFF.

The chain carries TRBV6-2 or TRBV6-3 and TRBJ2-1; a possible D gene is TRBD2 (6 bases). In germline, CDR1 is MNHEY, CDR2 SVGEGT. V was clipped by 10 bases and J by 2 bases, with 12 bases between them. This CDR3 has 13 residues. The CDR3 DNA reads as TGTGCCATCCGGGACTTAGCCTACAATGAGCAGTTCTTC. This translates into CAIRDLAYNEQFF.

This clonotype was counted between two and nine times. This chain links TRBV20-1 with TRBJ2-4; TRBD1 or TRBD2 may be the D gene (7 bases each). There are 13 residues in the CDR3. V was clipped by 3 bases and J by 7 bases, with 13 bases between them. CDR1 is DFQATT, CDR2 SNEGSKA, per germline (reference sequence). The CDR3 bases are TGCAGTGCTAGTACGGGGGGACAGAACATTCAGTACTTC. Residues: CSASTGGQNIQYF.

The chain uses TRBV27 and TRBJ2-2; possible D gene TRBD1, 5 bases. The CDR3 sequence is 14 residues long. Germline CDR1 reads MNHEY; CDR2 reads SMNVEV (reference sequence). Trimming removed 10 bases at V and 1 base at J, with 13 bases between. This CDR3 is CAIGQRQNTGELFF. The CDR3 region has the DNA TGTGCCATAGGACAACGCCAGAACACCGGGGAGCTGTTTTTT.

This clonotype showed up just a few times. The CDR3 sequence is CASSVTALATGYTF. The CDR3 DNA reads TGTGCCAGCAGCGTGACAGCTCTAGCTACTGGCTACACCTTC. V is TRBV5-8 and J is TRBJ1-2, with D possibly matching TRBD1 (5 bases). Per the germline V gene, CDR1 is SGHTS and CDR2 is YDEGEE. The V end lost 4 bases, the J end lost 7 bases, and 17 bases lay between the germline ends. This CDR3 is built from 14 residues.

This clonotype has ten or more counts. The rearrangement links TRBV5-6 to TRBJ2-7, with 8 bases aligning to TRBD1. After removal of 4 bases from V and 0 bases from J, the junction contained 6 bases not matched to a gene. CDR1 is SGHDT, CDR2 YYEEEE, per germline. The CDR3 has 15 residues. Here the CDR3 reads CASSQDRASSYEQYF. In DNA, the CDR3 is TGTGCCAGCAGCCAGGACAGGGCCAGCTCCTACGAGCAGTACTTC.

This clonotype turned up a few times. V gene TRBV4-3 combines with J gene TRBJ1-2; D ambiguous. Germline V gene sequence: CDR1 LGHNA, CDR2 YSLEER. Trimming shortened V by 3 bases and J by 3 bases, and 11 bases separated the two germline ends. There are 14 residues in the CDR3. CDR3 in DNA: TGCGCCAGCAGCCAGGACGTTGAGTACTATGGCTACACCTTC. Translated: CASSQDVEYYGYTF.

This clonotype has a count of ten or more. This chain joins TRBV6-1 and TRBJ2-2; 12 bases are shared with TRBD2. The CDR3 is 16 residues long. The V gene end was trimmed by 5 bases and the J gene end by 6 bases; junction bases not matched to a gene: 7. CDR1 and CDR2 from the germline V gene are MNHNS and SASEGT. The CDR3 sequence: CASSRLAGGPSGELFF. The DNA of the CDR3 is TGTGCCAGCAGTCGCCTAGCGGGAGGGCCCTCCGGGGAGCTGTTTTTT.

This clonotype was seen repeatedly, ten times or more. CDR3 sequence (DNA): TGTGCCAGCAGCTTATCTAACCCCTCTGAAAAACTGTTTTTT. Translation: CASSLSNPSEKLFF. The V gene is TRBV7-9, the J gene TRBJ1-4, with unresolved D. From germline, CDR1 is SEHNR and CDR2 FQNEAQ (reference sequence). The CDR3 sequence is 14 residues long. V lost 2 bases to trimming and J lost 7 bases, with 11 bases between them.

V gene TRBV12-3 or TRBV12-4 combines with J gene TRBJ2-1; the D is unclear. Between the trimmed V and J ends, which lost 5 bases and 5 bases, there was a span of 7 bases. CDR3 length: 12 amino acids. The CDR3 DNA follows: TGTGCCAGCAGTGCGAGTCACAATGAGCAGTTCTTC. Translation gives CASSASHNEQFF.

The V gene is TRBV3-1, the J gene TRBJ2-5; D may be TRBD2 (5 bases). The V end lost 2 bases, the J end lost 2 bases, and 18 bases lay between the germline ends. Per germline, CDR1 LGHDT and CDR2 YNNKEL (reference sequence). The CDR3 has 17 residues. The CDR3: CASSQRLAHKEQETQYF. The CDR3 nucleotides read TGTGCCAGCAGCCAACGCCTAGCCCACAAAGAACAAGAGACCCAGTACTTC.

This clonotype was observed many times. This chain uses TRBV12-3 or TRBV12-4 with TRBJ2-7, with D possibly matching TRBD2 (6 bases). V lost 2 bases, J lost 2 bases, and 16 bases lay in between. The CDR3 has 16 amino acids. Here the CDR3 DNA reads TGTGCCAGCAGTTTATCGCTCGGACTATCGACCTACGAGCAGTACTTC. Translating gives CASSLSLGLSTYEQYF.

Notes on this clonotype: With a much larger clone just one base away, this may be a read error. The rearrangement joins TRBV28 to TRBJ1-5; D call uncertain. The ends were cut back, 1 base at V and 0 bases at J, with 7 bases in the middle. In germline, CDR1 is MDHEN, CDR2 SYDVKM. CDR3 size: 15 residues. CDR3 in DNA: TGTGCCAGCAGTTTATTGAGATTTAGCAATCAGCCCCAGCATTTT. Translated, it gives CASSLLRFSNQPQHF.

This clonotype has a count of ten or more. The rearrangement uses TRBV12-3 or TRBV12-4 and TRBJ1-4; D remains unclear. The CDR3 spans 12 residues. V was shortened by 5 bases and J by 8 bases, with 9 bases between the two germline ends. The CDR3: CASSLREEKLFF. The CDR3 nucleotides read TGTGCCAGCAGTCTACGGGAAGAAAAACTGTTTTTT.

Details on this clonotype: An end of the junction differs from the germline gene, which may be a read error. In nucleotides, the CDR3 is TGTGCCAGCAGCCAACGAAGAACTATACTAGCCCGGGAGCCGTTTTTT. Its protein product is CASSQRRTILAREPFF. This chain joins TRBV6-1 and TRBJ2-2, with D possibly TRBD2 on 6 matching bases. Germline CDR1 MNHNS, CDR2 SASEGT. This CDR3 is 16 amino acids long.

The sample holds a few counts of this clonotype. CDR3 bases: TGTGCCAGCAGTCTTTCGGGACAGTTGAACACTGAAGCTTTCTTT. This sequence encodes CASSLSGQLNTEAFF. The chain joins TRBV6-2 or TRBV6-3 to TRBJ1-1; 7 nucleotides agree with TRBD1. The ends lost 5 bases at V and 0 bases at J; junction bases unmatched: 6. The germline CDR1 and CDR2 sequences are MNHEY and SVGEGT. The CDR3 runs 15 residues.

This chain joins TRBV20-1 and TRBJ2-2, with D uncertain. Trimming took off 3 bases at V and 1 base at J, with 6 bases between the two ends. The CDR3 has 13 residues. Germline V lookup: CDR1 DFQATT, CDR2 SNEGSKA (reference sequence). CDR3 nucleotides: TGCAGTGCTAGTGGCTGGAACACCGGGGAGCTGTTTTTT. Translated, it gives CSASGWNTGELFF.